The next 29 T cell receptor beta chains were all read from a single sample in a study of cytomegalovirus exposure and HLA in healthy donors. The PCR employed 60 Vbeta primers together with 13 Jbeta primers. Assay: immunoSEQ multiplex PCR; the TCRdb copy retains only in-frame clones and omits some. The sample includes approximately 130,000 clones, around 79% of them seen just once. The specimen sequenced was PBMCs. The receptor source for this set is a woman aged 40 to 49 in good health and CMV-seronegative.

As to this clone: The junction and the germline gene differ at one end; a read error may be behind it. This sequence joins TRBV7-9 and TRBJ2-1; 7 nucleotides match TRBD1. This CDR3 spans 15 amino acids. Germline lookup yields CDR1 SEHNR and CDR2 FQNEAQ (reference sequence). CDR3 sequence (DNA): TGTTCCAGCAGCCGGACAGGACCCCCTTACAATGAGCAGTTCTTC. As protein: CSSSRTGPPYNEQFF.

The V gene is TRBV27, the J gene TRBJ2-7, with 14 bases matching TRBD2. The CDR3 extends over 19 amino acids. V lost 1 base to trimming and J lost 0 bases; unmatched junction nucleotides: 8. Germline V gene sequence: CDR1 MNHEY, CDR2 SMNVEV (reference sequence). The CDR3 is CASSLYPGTSGGSSYEQYF. Here the CDR3 DNA reads TGTGCCAGCAGTTTATACCCGGGGACTAGCGGGGGAAGCTCCTACGAGCAGTACTTC.

The chain uses TRBV2 and TRBJ1-6, with D possibly TRBD1 on 6 matching bases. V was pared by 7 bases and J by 12 bases, with 19 bases between. This CDR3 has 14 residues. Per the germline V gene, CDR1 is SNHLY and CDR2 is FYNNEI. Written as DNA, the CDR3 is TGTGCCAGCACTTCCTCGACAGGCCTAATACCCCTCCACTTT. This translates into CASTSSTGLIPLHF.

This clone was observed a handful of times. The V and J genes are TRBV27 and TRBJ2-5; D possibly corresponds to TRBD2 (7 bases). With the DNA end fitting TRBJ2-7 better, the J assignment may be wrong. Germline CDR1 is MNHEY and CDR2 is SMNVEV (reference sequence). This CDR3 is built from 14 residues. The CDR3: CASSARGGLYEQYF. The DNA for the CDR3 is TGTGCCAGCAGCGCGAGGGGGGGACTTTACGAGCAGTACTTC.

This chain joins TRBV15 and TRBJ2-2, with D possibly matching TRBD1 (5 bases). V lost 1 base and J lost 7, with 13 bases in between. Germline-derived CDR1 and CDR2 are LNHNV and YYDKDF (reference sequence). The CDR3 spans 15 residues. In DNA, the CDR3 is TGTGCCACCAGCAGAGCAGGGTACGTCAGCGGGGAGCTGTTTTTT. Amino acids: CATSRAGYVSGELFF.

This rearrangement joins TRBV28 to TRBJ1-2, with 7 nucleotides matching TRBD1. CDR3 length equals 12 residues. V gave up 5 bases and J gave up 6 bases; unmatched junction bases: 3. CDR1 is MDHEN and CDR2 is SYDVKM in the germline V gene. In nucleotides, the CDR3 is TGTGCCAGCAGTCCAGACAGGGATGGCTACACCTTC. Its translation: CASSPDRDGYTF.

The rearrangement links TRBV6-1 to TRBJ2-5, with 7 bases matching TRBD2. This CDR3 is built from 13 residues. CDR1 MNHNS and CDR2 SASEGT come from the germline V gene. V dropped 8 bases and J dropped 4; count of bases not matched to a gene: 7. CDR3 in DNA: TGTGCCAGCGGGCCCGCGGGGGTAGAGACCCAGTACTTC. Amino acid sequence: CASGPAGVETQYF.

This clone was detected once. The chain recombines TRBV28 with TRBJ1-2; tentative D call: TRBD1 (5 bases). The V and J ends lost 6 bases and 7 bases respectively, with 12 bases between them. The CDR3 has 12 amino acids. Germline V gives CDR1 MDHEN, CDR2 SYDVKM. CDR3 coding DNA: TGTGCCAGCAGGGTAGCGGGGGTTGGCTACACCTTC. It specifies CASRVAGVGYTF.

The chain combines TRBV19 with TRBJ1-1, with 7 bases that match TRBD1. This CDR3 is built from 17 residues. V was pared by 4 bases and J by 1 base, with 12 bases of the junction left unmatched. In germline, CDR1 is LNHDA, CDR2 SQIVND (reference sequence). In DNA, the CDR3 is TGTGCCAGTAGTAAGGGACAGCTAAGGAGTGGGAACACTGAAGCTTTCTTT. Translated, it gives CASSKGQLRSGNTEAFF.

The V call is TRBV19, the J call TRBJ2-7, with 7 bases identical to TRBD2. Trimming removed 1 base from V and 3 bases from J; junction bases left unmatched: 0. The CDR3 consists of 13 residues. Looked up from germline, CDR1 is LNHDA and CDR2 is SQIVND (reference sequence). This chain's CDR3 is CASSIGTSYEQYF. The CDR3 DNA reads as TGTGCCAGTAGTATAGGGACTAGCTACGAGCAGTACTTC.

V usage is TRBV2 and J usage is TRBJ1-6; D is unresolved. This CDR3 is built from 15 residues. CDR1 and CDR2 from the germline V gene are SNHLY and FYNNEI. V dropped 6 bases and J dropped 5 bases, with 14 bases sitting between them. This chain's CDR3 is CASRYPGSNNSPLHF. The CDR3, as DNA: TGTGCCAGCAGATACCCGGGGTCAAATAATTCACCCCTCCACTTT.

The chain has TRBV29-1 and TRBJ2-2; 11 bases are shared with TRBD1. The junction had 5 bases not matched to a gene; V was cut back by 7 bases and J by 1 base. The CDR3 length is 15 residues. The germline gives CDR1 SQVTM, CDR2 ANQGSEA. CDR3 residues: CSAGQGAVNTGELFF. In nucleotides, the CDR3 is TGCAGCGCCGGACAGGGGGCCGTGAACACCGGGGAGCTGTTTTTT.

The chain uses TRBV7-9 and TRBJ2-7; TRBD1 matches at 8 bases. The CDR3 has 15 residues. The V and J ends lost 1 base and 4 bases, in that order; junction bases with no gene match: 6. Germline V gives CDR1 SEHNR, CDR2 FQNEAQ (reference sequence). CDR3 protein: CASSLGTRGRYEQYF. The CDR3, as DNA: TGTGCCAGCAGCTTAGGAACCAGGGGGCGGTACGAGCAGTACTTC. The full variable domain, its missing parts supplied by reference TRBV7-9 and TRBJ2-7, is DTGVSQNPRHKITKRGQNVTFRCDPISEHNRLYWYRQTLGQGPEFLTYFQNEAQLEKSRLLSDRFSAERPKGSFSTLEIQRTEQGDSAMYLCASSLGTRGRYEQYFGPGTRLTVT.

The chain employs TRBV7-9 and TRBJ2-7, with 8 bases aligning to TRBD1. V was pared by 3 bases and J by 2 bases, with 3 bases of the junction left unmatched. Germline lookup yields CDR1 SEHNR and CDR2 FQNEAQ (reference sequence). The CDR3 is 14 residues long. The CDR3 DNA sequence: TGTGCCAGCAGCTTCCTACAGGGGGCCTACGAGCAGTACTTC. Translated, it gives CASSFLQGAYEQYF. Complete variable domain (other parts from reference TRBV7-9 and TRBJ2-7): DTGVSQNPRHKITKRGQNVTFRCDPISEHNRLYWYRQTLGQGPEFLTYFQNEAQLEKSRLLSDRFSAERPKGSFSTLEIQRTEQGDSAMYLCASSFLQGAYEQYFGPGTRLTVT.

The chain employs TRBV28 and TRBJ1-2; perhaps TRBD1 as D (5 bases). Per germline, CDR1 MDHEN and CDR2 SYDVKM. V gave up 7 bases and J gave up 8 bases, with 29 bases separating them. The CDR3 has 17 residues. The CDR3 here is CASTSRGRGLGVWGYTF. In nucleotides, the CDR3 is TGTGCCAGCACCTCTCGCGGGAGGGGTCTAGGGGTCTGGGGCTACACCTTC.

The V gene is TRBV19, the J gene TRBJ1-2; D may be TRBD1 (5 bases). Looked up from germline, CDR1 is LNHDA and CDR2 is SQIVND (reference sequence). V lost 6 bases to trimming and J lost 4 bases, with 21 bases between them. The length of the CDR3 is 16 residues. For the CDR3, the DNA is TGTGCCAGTAGGCGTTCAGGGTCGAACAGCCCCTATGGCTACACCTTC. Encoded protein: CASRRSGSNSPYGYTF.

The chain carries TRBV11-3 and TRBJ1-1; D might be TRBD1 (6 bases). This CDR3 is 16 amino acids long. Germline CDR1 is SGHNT and CDR2 is YENEEA. V lost 5 bases and J lost 5, with 21 bases in between. CDR3 in DNA: TGTGCCAGCAGCCCCGGGACACGCGAGGGGTGGACTGAAGCTTTCTTT. Translated: CASSPGTREGWTEAFF.

The chain is built from TRBV2 and TRBJ1-4, with a weak D call TRBD1 (5 bases). Germline loops: CDR1 SNHLY, CDR2 FYNNEI. The V gene lost 3 bases and the J gene lost 5 bases, with 13 bases spanning the gap. The CDR3 is 15 residues long. This chain's CDR3 is CASSDRQTTNEKLFF. CDR3 coding DNA: TGTGCCAGCAGTGATCGACAGACCACAAATGAAAAACTGTTTTTT.

The V gene is TRBV7-9, the J gene TRBJ2-2; 14 bases line up with TRBD2. CDR3 length: 18 amino acids. V dropped 3 bases and J dropped 3; count of bases not matched to a gene: 6. Looked up from germline, CDR1 is SEHNR and CDR2 is FQNEAQ (reference sequence). The CDR3 DNA is TGTGCCAGCAGCTTTGGGACTAGCGGGAGTAGGGACACCGGGGAGCTGTTTTTT. This sequence encodes CASSFGTSGSRDTGELFF.

The chain has TRBV27 and TRBJ1-4; D is uncertain. Trimming shortened V by 5 bases and J by 3 bases, and 10 bases separated the two germline ends. The CDR3 has 14 amino acids. Germline V lookup: CDR1 MNHEY, CDR2 SMNVEV (reference sequence). Here the CDR3 DNA reads TGTGCCAGCAGTCCCGCGGGGTCTAATGAAAAACTGTTTTTT. Translation gives CASSPAGSNEKLFF.

The CDR3 loop reads CASSSNRWGDMNTEAFF. The CDR3 DNA sequence: TGTGCCAGCAGCTCTAACAGGTGGGGCGACATGAACACTGAAGCTTTCTTT. J is TRBJ1-1 and V is TRBV28, with a possible D match to TRBD1 (5 bases). The germline V gene encodes CDR1 MDHEN and CDR2 SYDVKM. The CDR3 consists of 17 residues. With 6 bases removed from V and 0 bases from J, the gap between germline ends came to 20 bases.

About this clone: At one end the junction does not follow the germline gene, possibly because of a read error. This rearrangement joins TRBV11-2 to TRBJ2-7; TRBD1 agrees at 10 bases. Germline lookup yields CDR1 SGHAT and CDR2 FQNNGV. The length of the CDR3 is 14 residues. The CDR3 sequence: CVSSLEAGTGAQYF. The CDR3 DNA reads TGTGTCAGCAGCTTAGAAGCCGGGACAGGGGCACAGTACTTC.

The rearrangement joins TRBV19 to TRBJ2-7; 8 bases align to TRBD2. The CDR3 contains 13 residues. Germline V gene sequence: CDR1 LNHDA, CDR2 SQIVND (reference sequence). V shed 7 bases and J 3 bases; nucleotides not matched to a gene: 5. The CDR3 DNA is TGTGCCAGTAAGTACAGCGGGGGCTACGAGCAGTACTTC. Translation: CASKYSGGYEQYF.

This chain links TRBV28 with TRBJ2-5; a possible D gene is TRBD1 (5 bases). Looked up from germline, CDR1 is MDHEN and CDR2 is SYDVKM. V was trimmed by 3 bases and J by 4 bases, leaving 15 bases between them. The CDR3 covers 15 residues. CDR3 coding DNA: TGTGCCAGCAGTTTCACCCCCAGGGTGGTAGAGACCCAGTACTTC. Translating gives CASSFTPRVVETQYF.

The chain uses TRBV10-2 and TRBJ1-6, with 7 bases identical to TRBD1. This CDR3 spans 17 amino acids. The junction had 6 bases not matched to a gene; V was cut back by 4 bases and J by 0 bases. From germline, CDR1 is WSHSY and CDR2 SAAADI. This chain's CDR3 is CASSVDRDGSYNSPLHF. The DNA of the CDR3 is TGCGCCAGCAGTGTCGACAGGGACGGCTCCTATAATTCACCCCTCCACTTT.

The chain joins TRBV4-1 to TRBJ2-5, with 16 bases lining up with TRBD2. The J segment lost 5 bases and the V segment lost 4 bases, leaving 4 bases of the junction unmatched. This CDR3 comprises 16 residues. Germline V lookup: CDR1 MGHRA, CDR2 YSYEKL. CDR3 region: CASSRGTSGRAETQYF. In DNA, the CDR3 is TGCGCCAGCAGCCGGGGGACTAGCGGGAGGGCGGAGACCCAGTACTTC.

The genes are TRBV9 and TRBJ2-3; the D gene is possibly TRBD1 (6 bases). Germline V CDR1 and CDR2: SGDLS, YYNGEE. The CDR3 spans 14 residues. The germline V and J ends were trimmed by 4 bases and 2 bases, with 11 bases remaining between them. The CDR3 nucleotides read TGTGCCAGCAGCACAGGGATGGTCACAGATACGCAGTATTTT. Translation: CASSTGMVTDTQYF.

The J gene is TRBJ2-3, the V gene TRBV5-6; D remains ambiguous. The CDR3 runs 16 residues. Germline values: CDR1 SGHDT, CDR2 YYEEEE. The V end was cut by 2 bases, the J end by 6 bases, with 19 bases between. This chain's CDR3 is CASSFTPSSPTDTQYF. The CDR3 DNA sequence: TGTGCCAGCAGCTTTACACCCAGTTCCCCCACGGATACGCAGTATTTT.

The chain carries TRBV5-6 and TRBJ2-7; D ambiguous. The CDR3 is 15 amino acids. The germline V and J ends were trimmed by 0 bases and 0 bases, with 10 bases remaining between them. Per the germline V gene, CDR1 is SGHDT and CDR2 is YYEEEE. The chain's CDR3 is CASSLGPQVSYEQYF. For the CDR3, the DNA is TGTGCCAGCAGCTTGGGTCCCCAGGTCTCCTACGAGCAGTACTTC.